The clone carrying this TCR beta chain was picked up many times. Its cognate antigen is unknown. Isolated per sample were at least 6.5 million PBMCs. Germline V lookup: CDR1 SGHTA, CDR2 FQGNSA. V was shortened by 6 bases and J by 3 bases, with 9 bases between the two germline ends. The CDR3 extends over 12 amino acids. The entry originates in a study of blood T cells in healthy people across ages. Study-level results: Nothing was known about donor CMV status, and this possibly confounded expanded clonotype changes.

Primers used in a second PCR of about 6 to 11 cycles were a sample-barcoded 5' primer and a J-beta primer mix. TCRdb reprocessed the 5' RACE reads with MiXCR, giving one entry per CDR3 protein. In the table there are 1,500,000 or so distinct CDR3 sequences, under 55% of which are singletons. This chain connects TRBV7-2 to TRBJ2-7, with D unresolved. The specimen sequenced was blood. The origin of this receptor is a young woman in good health. The CDR3 loop reads CASSLSGYEQYF. In DNA form, the CDR3 reads TGTGCCAGCAGTTTATCGGGCTACGAGCAGTACTTC. Full variable domain (missing parts from reference TRBV7-2 and TRBJ2-7): GAGVSQSPSNKVTEKGKDVELRCDPISGHTALYWYRQSLGQGLEFLIYFQGNSAPDKSGLPSDRFSAERTGGSVSTLTIQRTQQEDSAVYLCASSLSGYEQYFGPGTRLTVT.